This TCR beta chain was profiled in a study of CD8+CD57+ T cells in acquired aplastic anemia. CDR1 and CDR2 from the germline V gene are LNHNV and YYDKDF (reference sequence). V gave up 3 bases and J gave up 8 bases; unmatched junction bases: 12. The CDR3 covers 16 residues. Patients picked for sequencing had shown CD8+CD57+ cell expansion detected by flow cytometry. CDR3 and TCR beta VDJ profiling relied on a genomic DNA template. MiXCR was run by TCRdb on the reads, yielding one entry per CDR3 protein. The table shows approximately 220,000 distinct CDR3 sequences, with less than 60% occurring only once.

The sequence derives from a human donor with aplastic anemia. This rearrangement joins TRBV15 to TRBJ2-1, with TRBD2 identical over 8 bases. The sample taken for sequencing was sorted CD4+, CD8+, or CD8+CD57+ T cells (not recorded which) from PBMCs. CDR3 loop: CATSSLSRGGWDEQFF. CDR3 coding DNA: TGTGCCACCAGCAGCTTGAGCCGGGGGGGCTGGGATGAGCAGTTCTTC. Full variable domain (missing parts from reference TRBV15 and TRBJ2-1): DAMVIQNPRYQVTQFGKPVTLSCSQTLNHNVMYWYQQKSSQAPKLLFHYYDKDFNNEADTPDNFQSRRPNTSFCFLDIRSPGLGDTAMYLCATSSLSRGGWDEQFFGPGTRLTVL.